The clone carrying this T cell receptor (beta chain) was observed a few times. What was sequenced were expressed TCRB transcripts, since all of the isolated RNA had been reverse transcribed. Data came from immunoSEQ multiplex PCR; TCRdb stores just in-frame clones and leaves some out. The data hold some 150,000 clones, with about 9.7% observed a single time. This sample stems from a study of beta chain features in type 1 diabetes. All of the sorted populations showed purity greater than 98%. CDR1 is SGHDT, CDR2 YYEEEE, per germline. V was shortened by 4 bases and J by 11 bases, with 12 bases between the two germline ends. The CDR3 runs to 11 residues.

This TCR derives from a woman aged 35 to 49 in good health. This chain joins TRBV5-6 and TRBJ2-5; the D is unclear. Sequenced material: central memory CD4+ T cells from blood. CDR3 nucleotides: TGTGCCAGCAGCCTAAACAGAGAGCAGTACTTC. It encodes CASSLNREQYF.